Sequencing of this T cell receptor beta chain was carried out in a study of T cell repertoires in cytomegalovirus infection. The CDR3 extends over 14 amino acids. V shed 7 bases and J shed 7 bases, with 17 bases lying between them. The germline V gene has CDR1 SGHTA and CDR2 FQGNSA. TCRdb redid the calling of the reads with MiXCR, one entry per CDR3 protein. Among about half a million distinct CDR3 sequences, 33% were seen once, and the ten largest hold about a sixth. A word on this clonotype: Its antigen is not known.

V is TRBV7-2 and J is TRBJ2-4; no definite D call. Sample: cultured PBMCs, taken from culture after CMV antigen stimulation. The sequence came from a human donor in good health (CMV status not recorded). Some clones in this sample may be carry-over from other donors' samples. The CDR3 sequence is CASKESRSDNIQYF. The CDR3 region has the DNA TGTGCCAGCAAGGAAAGTCGGTCGGACAACATTCAGTACTTC. Based on the CDR3 plus reference TRBV7-2 and TRBJ2-4, the full variable domain is GAGVSQSPSNKVTEKGKDVELRCDPISGHTALYWYRQSLGQGLEFLIYFQGNSAPDKSGLPSDRFSAERTGGSVSTLTIQRTQQEDSAVYLCASKESRSDNIQYFGAGTRLSVL.